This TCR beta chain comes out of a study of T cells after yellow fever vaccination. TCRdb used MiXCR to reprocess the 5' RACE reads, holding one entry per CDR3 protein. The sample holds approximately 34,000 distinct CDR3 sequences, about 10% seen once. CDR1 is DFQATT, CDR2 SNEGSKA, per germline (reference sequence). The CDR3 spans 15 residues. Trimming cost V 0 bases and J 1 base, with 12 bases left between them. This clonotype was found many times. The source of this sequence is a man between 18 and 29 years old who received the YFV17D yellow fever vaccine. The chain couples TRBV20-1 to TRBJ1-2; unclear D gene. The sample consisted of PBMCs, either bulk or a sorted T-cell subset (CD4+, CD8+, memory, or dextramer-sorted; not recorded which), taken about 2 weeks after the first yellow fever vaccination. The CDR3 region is CSARDQAQHNYGYTF. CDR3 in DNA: TGCAGTGCTAGAGATCAAGCCCAGCATAACTATGGCTACACCTTC.